Presented here are 30 T cell receptor beta chains from one specimen sequenced in a study of blood T cell repertoires in COVID-19. Repertoires were generated with immunoSEQ multiplex PCR, while TCRdb's copy carries only in-frame clones and drops some. In the table there are 85,000 or so clones, nearly 95% of which are singletons. Sequencing was done on a sample of peripheral blood. The receptor set was obtained from a human donor with active COVID-19. The donor label of this sample is uncertain.

The chain is built from TRBV10-3 and TRBJ2-4; 7 nucleotides agree with TRBD2. With 2 bases clipped from V and 11 bases from J, the junction kept 15 bases outside the gene matches. Germline-derived CDR1 and CDR2 are ENHRY and SYGVKD. This CDR3 has 16 amino acids. The CDR3 coding sequence is TGTGCCATCAGTGAGGCCATAGGACTAGGTGGTCGAGTTCAGTACTTC. Its translation: CAISEAIGLGGRVQYF.

The rearrangement joins TRBV3-1 (or the pseudogene TRBV3-2) to TRBJ2-5; tentative D call: TRBD2 (7 bases). This CDR3 is built from 17 residues. V shed 0 bases and J shed 4 bases, with 18 bases lying between them. Germline V gene data show CDR1 as LGHDT and CDR2 as YNNKEL (reference sequence). The chain's CDR3 is CASSQDLGGGPAETQYF. The CDR3 nucleotides are TGTGCCAGCAGCCAAGATCTAGGGGGAGGGCCGGCAGAGACCCAGTACTTC.

The chain recombines TRBV28 with TRBJ1-5; D call uncertain. V shed 5 bases and J shed 2 bases, with 10 bases lying between them. The CDR3 spans 14 residues. Germline-derived CDR1 and CDR2 are MDHEN and SYDVKM. The CDR3 bases are TGTGCCAGCAGTAAGGAGAGAGGCAATCAGCCCCAGCATTTT. This translates into CASSKERGNQPQHF. Using reference TRBV28 and TRBJ1-5 for the parts outside the CDR3, the full variable domain is DVKVTQSSRYLVKRTGEKVFLECVQDMDHENMFWYRQDPGLGLRLIYFSYDVKMKEKGDIPEGYSVSREKKERFSLILESASTNQTSMYLCASSKERGNQPQHFGDGTRLSIL.

The V call is TRBV6-6, the J call TRBJ2-5, with D unclear. The V end lost 5 bases, the J end lost 7 bases, and 11 bases lay between the germline ends. The germline V gene encodes CDR1 MNHNY and CDR2 SVGAGI (reference sequence). This CDR3 has 12 residues. The CDR3 region has the DNA TGTGCCAGCAGTGCTCCCGGTGGGACCCAGTACTTC. This translates into CASSAPGGTQYF.

V usage is TRBV7-2 and J usage is TRBJ1-4, with D possibly TRBD1 on 6 matching bases. V dropped 5 bases and J dropped 8 bases, with 12 bases sitting between them. In germline, CDR1 is SGHTA, CDR2 FQGNSA. The CDR3 totals 13 residues. This chain's CDR3 is CASSGLRGEKLFF. The CDR3 DNA reads TGTGCCAGCAGCGGCCTCAGGGGCGAAAAACTGTTTTTT. The whole variable domain, filled in from reference TRBV7-2 and TRBJ1-4, reads GAGVSQSPSNKVTEKGKDVELRCDPISGHTALYWYRQSLGQGLEFLIYFQGNSAPDKSGLPSDRFSAERTGGSVSTLTIQRTQQEDSAVYLCASSGLRGEKLFFGSGTQLSVL.

The chain carries TRBV7-6 and TRBJ1-5, with 7 nucleotides matching TRBD1. The CDR3 spans 15 residues. Germline trimming cut 1 base from V and 2 bases from J; bases unmatched to any gene: 2. CDR1 is SGHVS, CDR2 FNYEAQ, per germline. The CDR3 bases are TGTGCCAGCAGCTTAGACAGGGGAGGCAATCAGCCCCAGCATTTT. Translation: CASSLDRGGNQPQHF.

This clone was seen just once. This chain joins TRBV15 and TRBJ2-1; tentative D call: TRBD2 (5 bases). With 4 bases removed from V and 9 bases from J, the gap between germline ends came to 19 bases. Germline lookup yields CDR1 LNHNV and CDR2 YYDKDF (reference sequence). The CDR3 extends over 15 amino acids. The CDR3 DNA reads TGTGCCACCAGCACCGGCGGACTTGGACTCGGTGAGCAGTTCTTC. Translation gives CATSTGGLGLGEQFF.

CDR3 bases: TGTGCCAGCTCACCCACAGGGCAAGGAGCTTTCTTT. Protein product: CASSPTGQGAFF. This chain joins TRBV18 and TRBJ1-1; a weak D match, TRBD1 (6 bases). With 3 bases removed from V and 10 bases from J, the gap between germline ends came to 12 bases. Germline values: CDR1 KGHSH, CDR2 LQKENI. The CDR3 covers 12 residues.

The gene calls are TRBV29-1 and TRBJ1-2; D perhaps matches TRBD1 (5 bases). This CDR3 spans 11 amino acids. With 4 bases removed from V and 3 bases from J, the gap between germline ends came to 6 bases. Germline CDR1 is SQVTM and CDR2 is ANQGSEA. This CDR3 reads CSVVGDYGYTF. The DNA of the CDR3 is TGCAGCGTTGTAGGGGACTATGGCTACACCTTC.

J is TRBJ2-1 and V is TRBV6-5; 9 positions match TRBD2. J was trimmed by 4 bases and V by 4 bases; bases with no gene match: 2. Germline values: CDR1 MNHEY, CDR2 SVGAGI. The CDR3 contains 14 residues. The CDR3 DNA follows: TGTGCCAGCAGTTTAGGACTAGCGTACAATGAGCAGTTCTTC. It is translated as CASSLGLAYNEQFF.

This rearrangement joins TRBV7-9 to TRBJ1-5; 9 positions match TRBD1. This CDR3 comprises 13 residues. CDR1 and CDR2 from the germline V gene are SEHNR and FQNEAQ (reference sequence). J gave up 6 bases and V 3 bases, and 0 bases lay outside the gene matches. CDR3 coding DNA: TGTGCCAGCAGCTTGGACAGGGGTCAGCCCCAGCATTTT. Translated, it gives CASSLDRGQPQHF.

This clone was recorded a few times. The V gene is TRBV3-1 (or the pseudogene TRBV3-2), the J gene TRBJ2-7, with 11 bases lining up with TRBD2. After removal of 0 bases from V and 4 bases from J, the junction contained 2 bases not matched to a gene. Germline lookup yields CDR1 LGHDT and CDR2 YNNKEL (reference sequence). This CDR3 contains 15 residues. CDR3 nucleotides: TGTGCCAGCAGCCAAGAACGACTAGCGGGGTACGAGCAGTACTTC. It is translated as CASSQERLAGYEQYF.

The chain employs TRBV13 and TRBJ1-2, with D unresolved. Between the trimmed V and J ends, which lost 11 bases and 1 base, there was a span of 11 bases. This CDR3 comprises 12 residues. CDR1 and CDR2 from the germline V gene are PRHDT and FYEKMQ (reference sequence). CDR3 sequence (DNA): TGTGCCCCTTGGTCAGTTAACTATGGCTACACCTTC. It yields the protein CAPWSVNYGYTF.

The CDR3 region has the DNA TGTGCCAGCAGCAAAGCCAGGACAGGAGGAGAGGGCTATGGCTACACCTTC. Its translation is CASSKARTGGEGYGYTF. The rearrangement links TRBV21-1 to TRBJ1-2; the table's D call, TRBD1, has no DNA check behind it. TRBV21-1 is designated a pseudogene. The CDR3 has 17 residues.

The chain combines TRBV11-2 with TRBJ2-2; D is undetermined. The CDR3 has 17 amino acids. CDR1 and CDR2 from the germline V gene are SGHAT and FQNNGV. The V gene lost 5 bases and the J gene lost 5 bases, with 21 bases spanning the gap. The CDR3 DNA is TGTGCCAGCAGCCAAGCCAACGGAGTAGTAGGTACCGGGGAGCTGTTTTTT. As protein: CASSQANGVVGTGELFF.

The rearrangement links TRBV4-2 to TRBJ2-3; D is possibly TRBD2 (6 bases). The CDR3 is 15 residues long. Deletions cut 1 base from V and 8 bases from J, with 16 bases between. Germline CDR1 LGHNA, CDR2 YNFKEQ. CDR3 DNA: TGTGCCAGCAGCCAAGGGGGGACTCGGCAAGGTACGCAGTATTTT. It codes for CASSQGGTRQGTQYF.

The chain employs TRBV5-4 and TRBJ2-7; the D gene is possibly TRBD2 (6 bases). The germline CDR1 and CDR2 sequences are SGHNT and YYREEE (reference sequence). The length of the CDR3 is 12 residues. The ends were cut back, 4 bases at V and 6 bases at J, with 11 bases in the middle. The CDR3 sequence is CASSQGGPEQYF. Written as DNA, the CDR3 is TGTGCCAGCAGCCAAGGAGGGCCCGAGCAGTACTTC.

The J gene is TRBJ2-1, the V gene TRBV10-3, with unresolved D. CDR1 and CDR2 from the germline V gene are ENHRY and SYGVKD. Trimming removed 0 bases at V and 0 bases at J, with 12 bases between. This CDR3 contains 17 residues. Here the CDR3 DNA reads TGTGCCATCAGTGAGTCGACGGGTCGCGGCTCCTACAATGAGCAGTTCTTC. Its translation is CAISESTGRGSYNEQFF.

The chain links TRBV7-6 to TRBJ1-3; D possibly corresponds to TRBD1 (6 bases). V lost 4 bases, J lost 0 bases, and 25 bases lay in between. From germline, CDR1 is SGHVS and CDR2 FNYEAQ. The CDR3 is 20 amino acids. The CDR3 nucleotides are TGTGCCAGCAGCTATGGACAGCCAGTAGGGCGGACACTCTCTGGAAACACCATATATTTT. Translation: CASSYGQPVGRTLSGNTIYF.

This clone showed up just once. This chain uses TRBV27 with TRBJ2-3; D is ambiguous. The V end was cut by 0 bases, the J end by 0 bases, with 7 bases between. Germline assignment: CDR1 MNHEY and CDR2 SMNVEV (reference sequence). The CDR3 has 15 residues. CDR3 bases: TGTGCCAGCAGTTTATCGCCGCGAAGCACAGATACGCAGTATTTT. It is translated as CASSLSPRSTDTQYF.

The chain employs TRBV5-1 and TRBJ2-7; D perhaps matches TRBD1 (6 bases). The V end was cut by 7 bases, the J end by 5 bases, with 19 bases between. Germline V gene data show CDR1 as SGHRS and CDR2 as YFSETQ. There are 14 residues in the CDR3. The CDR3 sequence: CASRGGEGRNEQYF. CDR3 coding DNA: TGCGCCAGCCGAGGGGGTGAGGGTCGTAACGAGCAGTACTTC. The variable domain in full, completed from reference TRBV5-1 and TRBJ2-7, reads KAGVTQTPRYLIKTRGQQVTLSCSPISGHRSVSWYQQTPGQGLQFLFEYFSETQRNKGNFPGRFSGRQFSNSRSEMNVSTLELGDSALYLCASRGGEGRNEQYFGPGTRLTVT.

CDR3 nucleotide sequence: TGTGCCATCAGTGGAGCGGCTAGCGGGGTTTCAGATACGCAGTATTTT. It encodes CAISGAASGVSDTQYF. This rearrangement joins TRBV10-3 to TRBJ2-3; TRBD2 aligns across 9 bases. Germline V CDR1 and CDR2: ENHRY, SYGVKD. The CDR3 covers 16 residues. V lost 4 bases to trimming and J lost 4 bases; unmatched junction nucleotides: 9.

The V and J genes are TRBV28 and TRBJ2-6; D ambiguous. The germline V gene has CDR1 MDHEN and CDR2 SYDVKM. There are 15 residues in the CDR3. Trimming pared 3 bases from V and 0 bases from J, leaving 6 bases between. The CDR3 protein is CASSFGLSGANVLTF. The CDR3 region has the DNA TGTGCCAGCAGTTTCGGTCTCTCTGGGGCCAACGTCCTGACTTTC.

This CDR3 is CASSPTGPDEKLFF. CDR3 in DNA: TGTGCCAGCTCGCCGACAGGCCCAGATGAAAAACTGTTTTTT. V is TRBV18 and J is TRBJ1-4, with a possible D match to TRBD1 (6 bases). The germline CDR1 and CDR2 sequences are KGHSH and LQKENI. V lost 6 bases, J lost 6 bases, and 14 bases lay in between. The CDR3 sequence is 14 residues long.

The count of this clone is one. This chain links TRBV9 with TRBJ2-7, with 7 positions matching TRBD1. This CDR3 comprises 16 residues. CDR1 and CDR2 (germline): SGDLS, YYNGEE. Losses at the gene ends were 3 bases for V and 6 bases for J; bases not matched to a gene: 15. Here the CDR3 reads CASSDPKQGTSIEQYF. Here the CDR3 DNA reads TGTGCCAGCAGCGACCCAAAACAGGGGACGTCGATCGAGCAGTACTTC.

V and J are TRBV3-1 (or the pseudogene TRBV3-2) and TRBJ1-4; 7 bases are a match to TRBD1. Germline-derived CDR1 and CDR2 are LGHDT and YNNKEL (reference sequence). V dropped 2 bases and J dropped 10; count of bases not matched to a gene: 16. The CDR3 is 17 amino acids. CDR3 DNA sequence: TGTGCCAGCAGCCAACGCGCTTCACAGGGGCGTACGGTAAAACTGTTTTTT. Protein: CASSQRASQGRTVKLFF.

This rearrangement joins TRBV5-1 to TRBJ1-2, with TRBD1 matching 9 bases. V trimming: 5 bases; J trimming: 6 bases; junction bases outside the gene matches: 11. Germline values: CDR1 SGHRS, CDR2 YFSETQ. The CDR3 length is 15 residues. The CDR3 loop reads CASSFRVGTGNGYTF. DNA for the CDR3: TGCGCCAGCAGTTTTAGGGTCGGGACAGGGAATGGCTACACCTTC.

V usage is TRBV7-9 and J usage is TRBJ2-3; TRBD2 matches 9 bases. Looked up from germline, CDR1 is SEHNR and CDR2 is FQNEAQ (reference sequence). The CDR3 is 16 residues long. The junction had 12 bases not matched to a gene; V was cut back by 8 bases and J by 3 bases. DNA for the CDR3: TGTGCCAGCCAGCCCCGGCGGGGGGGCGTAACAGATACGCAGTATTTT. The encoded protein is CASQPRRGGVTDTQYF.

J is TRBJ2-7 and V is TRBV4-1; 8 bases align to TRBD1. The germline V gene has CDR1 MGHRA and CDR2 YSYEKL. The CDR3 runs 14 residues. The trim removed 4 bases at V and 0 bases at J, leaving 2 bases unmatched. CDR3 bases: TGCGCCAGCAGCCGTGACAGGGGCTCCTACGAGCAGTACTTC. This translates into CASSRDRGSYEQYF.

The gene calls are TRBV7-9 and TRBJ1-1; 8 bases are shared with TRBD1. The CDR3 sequence is 15 residues long. The V gene's germline CDR1 is SEHNR and CDR2 FQNEAQ (reference sequence). V lost 5 bases, J lost 1 base, and 6 bases stayed unmatched. CDR3 amino acids: CASSQTGDPNTEAFF. The CDR3 DNA reads TGTGCCAGCAGCCAGACAGGGGACCCGAACACTGAAGCTTTCTTT.